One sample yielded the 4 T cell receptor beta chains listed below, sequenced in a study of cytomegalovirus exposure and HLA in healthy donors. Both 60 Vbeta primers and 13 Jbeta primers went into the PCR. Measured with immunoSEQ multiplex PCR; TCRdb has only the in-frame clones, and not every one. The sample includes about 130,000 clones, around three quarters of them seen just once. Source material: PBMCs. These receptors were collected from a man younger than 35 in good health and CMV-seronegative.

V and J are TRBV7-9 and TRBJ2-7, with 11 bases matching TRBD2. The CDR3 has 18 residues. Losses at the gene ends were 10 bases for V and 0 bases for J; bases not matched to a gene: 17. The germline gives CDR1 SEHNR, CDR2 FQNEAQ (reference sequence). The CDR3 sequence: CATFLEPGLAEASYEQYF. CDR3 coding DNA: TGTGCCACCTTCTTAGAACCGGGACTAGCGGAGGCCTCCTACGAGCAGTACTTC.

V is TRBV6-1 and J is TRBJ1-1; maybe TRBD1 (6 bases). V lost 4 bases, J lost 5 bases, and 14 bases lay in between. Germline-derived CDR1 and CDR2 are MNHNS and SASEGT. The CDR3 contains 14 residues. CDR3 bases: TGTGCCAGCAGTGGTATGGGGGGGCAGACTGAAGCTTTCTTT. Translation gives CASSGMGGQTEAFF.

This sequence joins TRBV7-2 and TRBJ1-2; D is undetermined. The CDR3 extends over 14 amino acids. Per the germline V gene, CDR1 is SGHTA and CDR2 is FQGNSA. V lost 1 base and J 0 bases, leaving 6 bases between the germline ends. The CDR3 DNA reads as TGTGCCAGCAGCTTAGGCACAGCTAACTATGGCTACACCTTC. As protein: CASSLGTANYGYTF. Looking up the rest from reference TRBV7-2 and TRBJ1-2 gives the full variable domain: GAGVSQSPSNKVTEKGKDVELRCDPISGHTALYWYRQSLGQGLEFLIYFQGNSAPDKSGLPSDRFSAERTGGSVSTLTIQRTQQEDSAVYLCASSLGTANYGYTFGSGTRLTVV.

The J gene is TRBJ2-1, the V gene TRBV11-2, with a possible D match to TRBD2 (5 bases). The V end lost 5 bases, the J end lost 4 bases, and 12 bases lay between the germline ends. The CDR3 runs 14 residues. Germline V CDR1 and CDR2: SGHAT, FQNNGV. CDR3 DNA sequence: TGTGCCAGCAGCGCCCCGGGGATTTACAATGAGCAGTTCTTC. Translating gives CASSAPGIYNEQFF.